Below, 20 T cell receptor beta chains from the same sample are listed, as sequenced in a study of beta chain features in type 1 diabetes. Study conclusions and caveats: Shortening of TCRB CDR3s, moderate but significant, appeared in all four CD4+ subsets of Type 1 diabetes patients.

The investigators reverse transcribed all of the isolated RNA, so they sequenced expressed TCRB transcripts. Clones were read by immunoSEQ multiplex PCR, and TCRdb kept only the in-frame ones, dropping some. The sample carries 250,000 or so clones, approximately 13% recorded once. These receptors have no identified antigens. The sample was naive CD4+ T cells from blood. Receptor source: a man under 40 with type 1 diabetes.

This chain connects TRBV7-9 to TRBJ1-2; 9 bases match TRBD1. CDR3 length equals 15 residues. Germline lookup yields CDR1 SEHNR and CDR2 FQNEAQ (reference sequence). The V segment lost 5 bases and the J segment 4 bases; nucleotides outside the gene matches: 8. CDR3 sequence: CASSPGGQGIYGYTF. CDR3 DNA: TGTGCCAGCAGCCCCGGGGGACAGGGCATCTATGGCTACACCTTC.

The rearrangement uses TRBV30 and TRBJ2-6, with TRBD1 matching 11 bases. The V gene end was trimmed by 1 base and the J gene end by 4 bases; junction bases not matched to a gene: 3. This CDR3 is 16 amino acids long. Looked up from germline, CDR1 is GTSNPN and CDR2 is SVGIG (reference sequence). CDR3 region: CAWSGGQGVGANVLTF. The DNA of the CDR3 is TGTGCCTGGAGTGGGGGACAGGGGGTAGGGGCCAACGTCCTGACTTTC.

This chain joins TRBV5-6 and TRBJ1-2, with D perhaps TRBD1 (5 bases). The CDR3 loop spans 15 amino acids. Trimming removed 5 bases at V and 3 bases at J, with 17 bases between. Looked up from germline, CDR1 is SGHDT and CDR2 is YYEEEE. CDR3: CASRKPGGSDYGYTF. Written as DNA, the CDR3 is TGTGCCAGCAGGAAGCCGGGGGGTTCGGACTATGGCTACACCTTC.

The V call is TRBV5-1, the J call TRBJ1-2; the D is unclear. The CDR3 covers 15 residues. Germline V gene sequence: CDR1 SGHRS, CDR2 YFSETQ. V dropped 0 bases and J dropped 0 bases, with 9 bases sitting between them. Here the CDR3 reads CASSLDTSSNYGYTF. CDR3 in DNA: TGCGCCAGCAGCTTGGACACGTCCTCTAACTATGGCTACACCTTC.

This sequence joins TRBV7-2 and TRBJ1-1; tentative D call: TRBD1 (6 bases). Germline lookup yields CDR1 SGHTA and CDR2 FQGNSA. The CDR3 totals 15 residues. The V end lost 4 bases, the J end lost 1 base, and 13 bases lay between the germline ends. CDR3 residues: CASSSPTGRNTEAFF. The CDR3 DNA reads TGTGCCAGCAGCTCCCCGACAGGAAGGAACACTGAAGCTTTCTTT.

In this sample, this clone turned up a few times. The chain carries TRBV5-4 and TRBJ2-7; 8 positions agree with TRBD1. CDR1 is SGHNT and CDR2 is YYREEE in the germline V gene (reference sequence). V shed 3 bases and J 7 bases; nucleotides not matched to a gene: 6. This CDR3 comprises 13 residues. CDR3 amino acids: CASSWTGSQEQYF. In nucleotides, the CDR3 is TGTGCCAGCAGCTGGACAGGGAGCCAGGAGCAGTACTTC.

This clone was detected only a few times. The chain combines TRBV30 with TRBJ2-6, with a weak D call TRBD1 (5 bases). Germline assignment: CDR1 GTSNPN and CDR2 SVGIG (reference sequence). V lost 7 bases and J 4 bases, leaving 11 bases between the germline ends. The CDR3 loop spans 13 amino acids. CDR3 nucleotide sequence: TGTGCCTACGACAGAGCCGGGGCCAACGTCCTGACTTTC. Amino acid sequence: CAYDRAGANVLTF.

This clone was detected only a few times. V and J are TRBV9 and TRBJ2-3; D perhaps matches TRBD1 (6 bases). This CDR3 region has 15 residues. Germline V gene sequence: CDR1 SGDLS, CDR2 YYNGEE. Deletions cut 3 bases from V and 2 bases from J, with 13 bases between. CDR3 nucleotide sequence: TGTGCCAGCAGCGAGACGACAGGATACACAGATACGCAGTATTTT. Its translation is CASSETTGYTDTQYF.

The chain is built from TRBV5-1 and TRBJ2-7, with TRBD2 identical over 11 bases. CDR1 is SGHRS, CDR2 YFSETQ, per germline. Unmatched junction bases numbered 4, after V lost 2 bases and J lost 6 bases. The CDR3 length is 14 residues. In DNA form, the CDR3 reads TGCGCCAGCAGCTTACTAGCGGGAGATCCCGAGCAGTACTTC. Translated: CASSLLAGDPEQYF.

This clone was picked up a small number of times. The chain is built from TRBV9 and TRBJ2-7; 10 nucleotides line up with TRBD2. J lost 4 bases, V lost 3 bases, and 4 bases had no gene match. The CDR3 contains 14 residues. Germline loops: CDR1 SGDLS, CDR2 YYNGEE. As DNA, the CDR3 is TGTGCCAGCAGCGCGGGTAGCGGGAGGTACGAGCAGTACTTC. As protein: CASSAGSGRYEQYF. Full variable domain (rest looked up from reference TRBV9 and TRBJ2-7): DSGVTQTPKHLITATGQRVTLRCSPRSGDLSVYWYQQSLDQGLQFLIQYYNGEERAKGNILERFSAQQFPDLHSELNLSSLELGDSALYFCASSAGSGRYEQYFGPGTRLTVT.

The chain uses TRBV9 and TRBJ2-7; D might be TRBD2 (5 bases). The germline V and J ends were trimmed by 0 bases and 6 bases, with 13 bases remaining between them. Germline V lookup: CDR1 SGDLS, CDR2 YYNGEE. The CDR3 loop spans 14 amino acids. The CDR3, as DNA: TGTGCCAGCAGCGTAGGAGGGCCGGACTCCGAGCAGTACTTC. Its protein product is CASSVGGPDSEQYF. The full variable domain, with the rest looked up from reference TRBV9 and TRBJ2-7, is DSGVTQTPKHLITATGQRVTLRCSPRSGDLSVYWYQQSLDQGLQFLIQYYNGEERAKGNILERFSAQQFPDLHSELNLSSLELGDSALYFCASSVGGPDSEQYFGPGTRLTVT.

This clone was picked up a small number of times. For the CDR3, the DNA is TGTGCCAGCAGCAGAGACAGGGGAACCGAGCAGTACTTC. Translating gives CASSRDRGTEQYF. The chain combines TRBV21-1 with TRBJ2-7; the tabulated D call, TRBD1, remains unverified against the DNA. TRBV21-1 is a known pseudogene. The CDR3 totals 13 residues.

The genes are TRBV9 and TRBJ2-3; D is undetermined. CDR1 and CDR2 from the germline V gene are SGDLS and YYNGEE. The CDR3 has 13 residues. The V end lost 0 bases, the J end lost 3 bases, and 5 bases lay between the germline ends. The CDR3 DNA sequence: TGTGCCAGCAGCGTAGAACAAACAGATACGCAGTATTTT. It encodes CASSVEQTDTQYF.

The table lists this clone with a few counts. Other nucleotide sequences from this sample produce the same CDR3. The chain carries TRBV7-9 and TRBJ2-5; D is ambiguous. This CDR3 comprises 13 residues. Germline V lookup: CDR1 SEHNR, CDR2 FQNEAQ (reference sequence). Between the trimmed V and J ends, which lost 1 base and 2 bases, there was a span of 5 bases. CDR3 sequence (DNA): TGTGCCAGCAGCTTAGGTCAACAAGAGACCCAGTACTTC. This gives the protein CASSLGQQETQYF.

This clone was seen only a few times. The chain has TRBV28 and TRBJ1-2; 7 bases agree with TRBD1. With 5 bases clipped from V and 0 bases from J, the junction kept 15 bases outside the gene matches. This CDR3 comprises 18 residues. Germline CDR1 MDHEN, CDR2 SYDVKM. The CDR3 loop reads CASSLPAPGTATNYGYTF. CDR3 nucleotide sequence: TGTGCCAGCAGTCTCCCCGCCCCCGGGACAGCTACTAACTATGGCTACACCTTC.

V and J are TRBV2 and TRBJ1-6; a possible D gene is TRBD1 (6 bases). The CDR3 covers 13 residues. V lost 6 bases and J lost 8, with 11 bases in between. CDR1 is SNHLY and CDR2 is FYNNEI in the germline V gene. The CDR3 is CASSTGRDSPLHF. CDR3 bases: TGTGCCAGCAGCACAGGGAGGGATTCACCCCTCCACTTT.

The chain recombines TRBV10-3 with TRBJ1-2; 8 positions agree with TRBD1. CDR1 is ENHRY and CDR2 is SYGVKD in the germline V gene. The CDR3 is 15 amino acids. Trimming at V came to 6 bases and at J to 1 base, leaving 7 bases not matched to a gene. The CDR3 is CAIRDRDSVNYGYTF. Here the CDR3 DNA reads TGTGCCATCAGGGACAGGGACTCAGTTAACTATGGCTACACCTTC.

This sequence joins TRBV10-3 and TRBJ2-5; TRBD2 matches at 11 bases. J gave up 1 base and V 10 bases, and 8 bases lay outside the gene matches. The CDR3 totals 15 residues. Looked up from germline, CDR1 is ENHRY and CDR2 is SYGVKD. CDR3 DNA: TGTGCCACCAAAGAGGGACTAGCGGCCCAAGAGACCCAGTACTTC. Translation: CATKEGLAAQETQYF.

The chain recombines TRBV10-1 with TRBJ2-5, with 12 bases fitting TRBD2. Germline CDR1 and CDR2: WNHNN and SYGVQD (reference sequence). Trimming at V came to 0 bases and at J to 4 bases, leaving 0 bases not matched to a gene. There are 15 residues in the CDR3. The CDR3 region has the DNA TGCGCCAGCAGTGAGTCGACTAGCGGGGGAGAGACCCAGTACTTC. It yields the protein CASSESTSGGETQYF.

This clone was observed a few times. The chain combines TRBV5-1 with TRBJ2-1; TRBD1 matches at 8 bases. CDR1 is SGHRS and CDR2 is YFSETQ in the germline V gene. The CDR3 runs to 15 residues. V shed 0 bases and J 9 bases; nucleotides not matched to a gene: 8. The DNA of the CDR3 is TGCGCCAGCAGCTTGGGCGGACAGGGACCGATTGAGCAGTTCTTC. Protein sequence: CASSLGGQGPIEQFF.